This entry concerns a single T cell receptor beta chain. The data stem from a study of blood T cell repertoires in COVID-19. Study background: From T cells, B-cell-depleted T cells, or PBMCs came the material, which was cDNA or gDNA.

Original methodology: Reference gene primers were amplified, and this amplification served to estimate nucleated cell counts. TCRdb keeps only in-frame clones here, not all; method: immunoSEQ multiplex PCR. That table supplies the V and J calls and clone size; D and trimming were determined from the DNA. The sample has about 150,000 clones; about four fifths are singletons. The CDR3 is 18 residues long. Germline trimming cut 4 bases from V and 1 base from J; bases unmatched to any gene: 12. Germline V gene data show CDR1 as MDHEN and CDR2 as SYDVKM. The specimen sequenced was peripheral blood. The clonotype was recovered from a man aged 60 to 69 with acute or convalescent COVID-19. This rearrangement joins TRBV28 to TRBJ1-3, with 8 bases that match TRBD1. The CDR3 nucleotides are TGTGCCAGCAGTTGGCCGATAGCCAGGGGGCAATCTGGAAACACCATATATTTT. Protein sequence: CASSWPIARGQSGNTIYF.